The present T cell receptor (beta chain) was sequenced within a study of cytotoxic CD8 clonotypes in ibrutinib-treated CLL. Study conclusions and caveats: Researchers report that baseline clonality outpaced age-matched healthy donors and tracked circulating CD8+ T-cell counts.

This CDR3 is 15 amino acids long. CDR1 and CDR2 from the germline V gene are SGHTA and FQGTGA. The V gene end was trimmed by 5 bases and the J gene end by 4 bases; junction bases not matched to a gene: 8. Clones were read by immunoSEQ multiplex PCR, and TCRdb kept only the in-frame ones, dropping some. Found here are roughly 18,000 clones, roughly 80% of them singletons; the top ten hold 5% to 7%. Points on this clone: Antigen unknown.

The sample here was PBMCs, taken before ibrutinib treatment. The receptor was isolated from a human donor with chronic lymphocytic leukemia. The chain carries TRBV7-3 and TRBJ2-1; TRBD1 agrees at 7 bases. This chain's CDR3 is CASSEAGTVYNEQFF. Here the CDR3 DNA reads TGTGCCAGCAGCGAAGCCGGGACAGTATACAATGAGCAGTTCTTC. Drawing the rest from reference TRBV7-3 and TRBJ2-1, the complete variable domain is GAGVSQTPSNKVTEKGKYVELRCDPISGHTALYWYRQSLGQGPEFLIYFQGTGAADDSGLPNDRFFAVRPEGSVSTLKIQRTERGDSAVYLCASSEAGTVYNEQFFGPGTRLTVL.